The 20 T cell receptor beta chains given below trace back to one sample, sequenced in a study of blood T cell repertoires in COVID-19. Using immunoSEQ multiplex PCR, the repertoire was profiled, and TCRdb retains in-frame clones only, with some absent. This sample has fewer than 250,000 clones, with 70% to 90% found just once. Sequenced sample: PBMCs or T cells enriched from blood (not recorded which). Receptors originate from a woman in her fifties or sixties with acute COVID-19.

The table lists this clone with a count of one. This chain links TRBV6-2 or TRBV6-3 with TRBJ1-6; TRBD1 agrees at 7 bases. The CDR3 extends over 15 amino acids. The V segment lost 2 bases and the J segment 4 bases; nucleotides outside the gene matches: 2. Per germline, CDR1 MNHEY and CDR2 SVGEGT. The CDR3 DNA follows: TGTGCCAGCAGTTACCAGGGACAGTATAATTCACCCCTCCACTTT. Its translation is CASSYQGQYNSPLHF.

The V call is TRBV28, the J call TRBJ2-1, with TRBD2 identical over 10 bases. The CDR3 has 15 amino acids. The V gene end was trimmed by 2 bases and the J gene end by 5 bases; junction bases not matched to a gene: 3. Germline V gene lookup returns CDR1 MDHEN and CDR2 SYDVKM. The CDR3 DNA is TGTGCCAGCAGTTTAGGCCTAGCGGGAGACAATGAGCAGTTCTTC. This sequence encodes CASSLGLAGDNEQFF.

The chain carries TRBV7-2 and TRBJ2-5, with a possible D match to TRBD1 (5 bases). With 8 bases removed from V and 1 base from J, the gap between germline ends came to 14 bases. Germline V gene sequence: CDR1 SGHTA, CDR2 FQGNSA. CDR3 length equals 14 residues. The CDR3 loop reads CASGARALQETQYF. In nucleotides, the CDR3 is TGTGCCAGCGGGGCTAGGGCACTCCAAGAGACCCAGTACTTC. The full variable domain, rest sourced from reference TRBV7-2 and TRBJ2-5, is GAGVSQSPSNKVTEKGKDVELRCDPISGHTALYWYRQSLGQGLEFLIYFQGNSAPDKSGLPSDRFSAERTGGSVSTLTIQRTQQEDSAVYLCASGARALQETQYFGPGTRLLVL.

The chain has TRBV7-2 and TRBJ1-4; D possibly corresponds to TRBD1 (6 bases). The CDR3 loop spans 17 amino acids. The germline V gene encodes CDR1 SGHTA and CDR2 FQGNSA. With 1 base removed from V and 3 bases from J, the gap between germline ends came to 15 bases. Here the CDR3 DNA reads TGTGCCAGCAGCTTAGACGGGAGGGGGGTAGCTAATGAAAAACTGTTTTTT. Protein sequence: CASSLDGRGVANEKLFF.

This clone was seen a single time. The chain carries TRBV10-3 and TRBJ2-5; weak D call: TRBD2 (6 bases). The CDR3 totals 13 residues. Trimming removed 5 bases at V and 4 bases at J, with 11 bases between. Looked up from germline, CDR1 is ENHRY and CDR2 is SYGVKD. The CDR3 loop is CAISFRGGETQYF. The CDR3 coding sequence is TGTGCCATCAGTTTTAGGGGAGGAGAGACCCAGTACTTC.

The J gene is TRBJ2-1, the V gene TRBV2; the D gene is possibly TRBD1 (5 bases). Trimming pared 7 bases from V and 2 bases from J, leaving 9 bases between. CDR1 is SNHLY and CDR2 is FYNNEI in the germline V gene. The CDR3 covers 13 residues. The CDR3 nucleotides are TGTGCCAGCATGCAGGGCACCTACAATGAGCAGTTCTTC. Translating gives CASMQGTYNEQFF.

CDR3: CASTLLAGGSYEQYF. CDR3 in DNA: TGTGCCAGCACCCTCTTGGCGGGCGGGTCCTACGAGCAGTACTTC. The V and J genes are TRBV7-2 and TRBJ2-7, with a tentative D call TRBD2 (5 bases). This CDR3 has 15 residues. The germline V and J ends were trimmed by 7 bases and 1 base, with 17 bases remaining between them. Germline CDR1 reads SGHTA; CDR2 reads FQGNSA.

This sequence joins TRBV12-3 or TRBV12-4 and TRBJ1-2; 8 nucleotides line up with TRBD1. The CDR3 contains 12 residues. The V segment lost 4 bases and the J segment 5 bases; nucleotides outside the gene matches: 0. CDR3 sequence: CASSYRGYGYTF. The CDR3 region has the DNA TGTGCCAGCAGTTACAGGGGGTATGGCTACACCTTC.

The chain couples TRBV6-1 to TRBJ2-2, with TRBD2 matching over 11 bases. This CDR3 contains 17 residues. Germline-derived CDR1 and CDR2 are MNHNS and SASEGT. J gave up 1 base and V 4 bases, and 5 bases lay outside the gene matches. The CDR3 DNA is TGTGCCAGCAGTGTCCAGACTAGCGGGGAGAACACCGGGGAGCTGTTTTTT. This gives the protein CASSVQTSGENTGELFF.

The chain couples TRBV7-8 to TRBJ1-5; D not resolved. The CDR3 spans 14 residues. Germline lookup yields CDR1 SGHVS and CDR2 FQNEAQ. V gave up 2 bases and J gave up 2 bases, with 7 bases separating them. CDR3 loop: CASSLWQGNQPQHF. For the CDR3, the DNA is TGTGCCAGCAGCTTATGGCAGGGCAATCAGCCCCAGCATTTT.

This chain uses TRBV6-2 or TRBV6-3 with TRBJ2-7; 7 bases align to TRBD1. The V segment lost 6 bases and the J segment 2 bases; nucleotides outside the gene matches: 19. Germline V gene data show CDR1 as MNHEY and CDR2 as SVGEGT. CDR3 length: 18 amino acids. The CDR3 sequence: CASSPSGTAINYPYEQYF. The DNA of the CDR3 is TGTGCCAGCAGCCCTTCCGGGACAGCCATAAACTACCCCTACGAGCAGTACTTC.

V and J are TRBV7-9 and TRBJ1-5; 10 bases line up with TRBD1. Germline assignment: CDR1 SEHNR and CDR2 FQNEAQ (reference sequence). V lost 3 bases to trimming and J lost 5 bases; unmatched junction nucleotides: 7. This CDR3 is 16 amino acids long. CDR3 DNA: TGTGCCAGCAGCTTTACGCCCGGGACAGGGGATCAGCCCCAGCATTTT. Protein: CASSFTPGTGDQPQHF. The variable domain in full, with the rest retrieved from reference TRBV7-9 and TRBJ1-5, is DTGVSQNPRHKITKRGQNVTFRCDPISEHNRLYWYRQTLGQGPEFLTYFQNEAQLEKSRLLSDRFSAERPKGSFSTLEIQRTEQGDSAMYLCASSFTPGTGDQPQHFGDGTRLSIL.

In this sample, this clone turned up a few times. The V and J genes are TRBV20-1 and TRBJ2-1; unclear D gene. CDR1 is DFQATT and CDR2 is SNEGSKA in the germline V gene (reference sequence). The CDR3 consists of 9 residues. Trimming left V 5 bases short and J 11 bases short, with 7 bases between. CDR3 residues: CSAGVKQFF. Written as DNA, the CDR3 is TGCAGTGCTGGAGTTAAGCAGTTCTTC.

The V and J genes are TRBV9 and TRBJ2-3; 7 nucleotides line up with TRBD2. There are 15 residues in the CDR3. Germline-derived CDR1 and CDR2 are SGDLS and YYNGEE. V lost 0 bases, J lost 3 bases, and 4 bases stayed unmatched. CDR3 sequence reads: CASSVAAGATDTQYF. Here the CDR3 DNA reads TGTGCCAGCAGCGTAGCGGCGGGAGCGACAGATACGCAGTATTTT.

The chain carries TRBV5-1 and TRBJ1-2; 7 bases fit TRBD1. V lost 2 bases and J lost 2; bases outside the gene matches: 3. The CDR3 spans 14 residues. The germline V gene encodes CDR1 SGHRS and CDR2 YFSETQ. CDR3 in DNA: TGCGCCAGCAGCTTATCACAGGGGAACTATGGCTACACCTTC. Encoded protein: CASSLSQGNYGYTF.

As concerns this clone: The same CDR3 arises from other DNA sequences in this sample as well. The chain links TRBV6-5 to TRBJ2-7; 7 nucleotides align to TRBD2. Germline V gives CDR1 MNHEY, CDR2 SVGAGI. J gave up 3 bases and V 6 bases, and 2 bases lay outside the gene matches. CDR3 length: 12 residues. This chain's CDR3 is CASSRGSYEQYF. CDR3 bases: TGTGCCAGCAGCCGCGGGAGCTACGAGCAGTACTTC.

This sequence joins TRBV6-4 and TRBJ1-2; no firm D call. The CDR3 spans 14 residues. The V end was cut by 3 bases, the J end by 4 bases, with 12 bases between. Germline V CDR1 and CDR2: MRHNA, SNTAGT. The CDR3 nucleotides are TGTGCCAGCAGTGATGGCCGATCTTCCTATGGCTACACCTTC. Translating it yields CASSDGRSSYGYTF.

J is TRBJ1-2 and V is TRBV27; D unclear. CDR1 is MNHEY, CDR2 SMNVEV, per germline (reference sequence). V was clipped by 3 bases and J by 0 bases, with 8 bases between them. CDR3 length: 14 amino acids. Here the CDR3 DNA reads TGTGCCAGCAGTTTGGACGGGGCTAACTATGGCTACACCTTC. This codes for CASSLDGANYGYTF.

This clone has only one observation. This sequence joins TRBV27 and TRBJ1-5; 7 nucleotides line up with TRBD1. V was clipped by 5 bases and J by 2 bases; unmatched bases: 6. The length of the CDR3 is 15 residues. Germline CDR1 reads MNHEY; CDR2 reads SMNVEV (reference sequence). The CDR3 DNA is TGTGCCAGCAGTCCAGGGACAGTTCGCAATCAGCCCCAGCATTTT. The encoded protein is CASSPGTVRNQPQHF.

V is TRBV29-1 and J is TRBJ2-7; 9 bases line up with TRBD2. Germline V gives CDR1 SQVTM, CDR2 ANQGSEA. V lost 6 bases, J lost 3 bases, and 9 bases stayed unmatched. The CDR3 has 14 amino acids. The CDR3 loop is CSVIYSGSSYEQYF. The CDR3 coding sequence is TGCAGCGTAATATATAGCGGGAGTAGCTACGAGCAGTACTTC.